The entry that follows covers one T cell receptor (beta chain) sequence. This clone has only a few counts. No cognate antigen has been identified for it. Base-call qualities are not available, and no considerably larger clone is one nucleotide away. The data are from a study of beta chain features in type 1 diabetes (dated by TCRdb to 2016 to 2019). About the full investigation: Mean age, gender distribution, total cell number and subset yield were not different between patients and healthy donors. A total of roughly 100 million sorted cells were examined across all samples, and the number of cells per subset was strongly correlated with RNA yield. In the study, recently diagnosed type 1 diabetes patients and matched healthy donors were compared on the TCRB repertoires of their sorted circulating CD4+ T cell subsets. Regulatory and stem cell-like memory subsets were isolated from only 8 patients and about eight healthy donors, whereas naive and central memory subsets came from all 30 or so donors. The paper as a whole reports these results and caveats: Because cDNA was sequenced instead of genomic DNA, activated cells with high expression could be over-represented, although the groups did not differ in activation or CD3 levels. Because small numbers of individuals were included in the HLA sub-analyses, any influence of HLA type on TCRB rearrangement was left unresolved. At VDJ recombination sites, type 1 diabetes patients had fewer insertions and more deleted nucleotides, which implies abnormalities in thymic rearrangement. Shorter templates might have been favored by PCR, but patient and control samples were amplified and corrected together, so both groups would have been affected equally by any skew. A moderate but significant shortening of TCRB CDR3 length was observed in type 1 diabetes patients in all four CD4+ subsets. The naive, central memory and regulatory TCRB repertoires appeared to resemble one another more closely among patients than among healthy donors.

All of the isolated RNA was reverse transcribed with the High Capacity cDNA Reverse Transcription Kit, so expressed TCRB transcripts were sequenced. Deep immunoSEQ sequencing was applied to naive, central memory and regulatory T cell samples, giving an average of about 3.7 million total reads per sample. Sorted cells were lysed in RLT buffer, and RNA was extracted using DNase-treated RNeasy Micro or Mini kits according to cell number. Each cell subset was processed separately to prevent cross-contamination, with patient and healthy donor samples processed together. Using the immunoSEQ multiplex PCR, TCRB sequences were amplified from cDNA into 87-bp fragments spanning the CDR3 region. Sequencing of the amplicons was done on the Illumina HiSeq platform. In the paper's pipeline: Synthetic template baselines were used to correct PCR bias computationally, reads within Hamming distance 2 were collapsed together, and singletons that could not be merged were discarded. Reads were aligned against IMGT to assign V, D and J genes, CDR3 length and insertions or deletions at six rearrangement sites. Clonotype counts were normalized to sorted cell number within each subset before computing true diversity and Gini coefficients with the tcR R package. The overlap coefficient, calculated on TCRB nucleotide sequences, was used to measure repertoire sharing. Out-of-frame TCRB sequences from naive cells were analyzed to stand in for the pre-selection repertoire. This is the immuneACCESS table as TCRdb keeps it, with only in-frame sequences that have V and J called. A part of the clones is gone; compared with another copy, unresolved V genes explain less than half, and the rest is unexplained. The DNA gave D and trimming, while V, J and clone size come from that table. In all, the sample holds about 350,000 clones, and about 20% of those were seen once. Of the sample, approximately 0.046% is held by the ten largest clones.

In the germline V gene (reference sequence), CDR1 corresponds to SEHNR and CDR2 to FQNEAQ. A distance of 6 bases separates the germline ends of V and J, which lose 4 bases and 1 base respectively. Measured from the cysteine to the phenylalanine, the CDR3 is 13 residues long. Just CDR3 DNA is preserved here, 39 bases in frame from base 1. From each donor, a single peripheral blood sample of about 116 mL on average was drawn into heparinised tubes. Naive, central memory, regulatory and stem cell-like memory CD4+ T cells were sorted on a BD FACSAria II using a panel including CD45RO, CCR7, CD25, CD127, CD95 and CD27. Purity was above 98% for every sorted population. Right away, PBMCs were isolated by Lymphoprep density gradient centrifugation and were stained directly, with no culture step. Samples were stained and sorted in pairs, with one healthy donor and one patient per experiment, so that batch effects were minimized.

Sample: naive CD4+ T cells from blood. Per the publication, the cell subset or site label means: true naive CD4+ T cells. The receptor was isolated from a woman younger than 35 in good health. Recombination joined TRBV7-9 with TRBJ2-3, and TRBD2 may be the D gene, going by 6 matching bases. The DNA reads as follows: TGTGCCAGCAGCTCTAGCGGCACAGATACGCAGTATTTT. It translates to CASSSSGTDTQYF.